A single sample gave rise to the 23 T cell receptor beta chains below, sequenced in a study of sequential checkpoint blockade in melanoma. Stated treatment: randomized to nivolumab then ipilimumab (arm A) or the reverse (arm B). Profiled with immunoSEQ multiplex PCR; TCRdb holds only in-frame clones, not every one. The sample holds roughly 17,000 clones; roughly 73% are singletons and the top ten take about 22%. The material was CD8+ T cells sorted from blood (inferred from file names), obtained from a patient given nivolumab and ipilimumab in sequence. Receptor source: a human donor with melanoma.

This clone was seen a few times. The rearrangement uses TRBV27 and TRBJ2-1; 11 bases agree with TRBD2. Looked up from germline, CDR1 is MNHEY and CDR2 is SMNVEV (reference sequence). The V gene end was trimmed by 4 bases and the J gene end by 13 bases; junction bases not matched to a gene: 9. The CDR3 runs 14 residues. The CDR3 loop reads CASSSSGGTALQFF. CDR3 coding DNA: TGTGCCAGCAGTTCTAGCGGGGGGACCGCGTTACAGTTCTTC.

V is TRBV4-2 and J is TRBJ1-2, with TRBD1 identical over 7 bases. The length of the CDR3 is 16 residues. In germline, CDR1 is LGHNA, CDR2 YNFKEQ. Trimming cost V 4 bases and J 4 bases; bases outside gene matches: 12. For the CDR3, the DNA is TGTGCCAGCAGCCGAGAGGGGCAGGGGGGCTCCTATGGCTACACCTTC. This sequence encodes CASSREGQGGSYGYTF.

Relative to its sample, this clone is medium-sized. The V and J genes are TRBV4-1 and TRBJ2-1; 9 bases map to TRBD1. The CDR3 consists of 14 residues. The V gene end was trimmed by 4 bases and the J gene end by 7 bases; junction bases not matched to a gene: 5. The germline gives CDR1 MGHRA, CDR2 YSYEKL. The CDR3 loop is CASSLWTGDNEQFF. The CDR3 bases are TGCGCCAGCAGCCTCTGGACAGGGGATAATGAGCAGTTCTTC.

Here the CDR3 DNA reads TGCAGCGTTGAAGGGGGAGACGTATCCTACGAGCAGTACTTC. It codes for CSVEGGDVSYEQYF. The chain couples TRBV29-1 to TRBJ2-7; maybe TRBD2 (5 bases). The CDR3 consists of 14 residues. V shed 1 base and J shed 1 base, with 11 bases lying between them. Germline assignment: CDR1 SQVTM and CDR2 ANQGSEA.

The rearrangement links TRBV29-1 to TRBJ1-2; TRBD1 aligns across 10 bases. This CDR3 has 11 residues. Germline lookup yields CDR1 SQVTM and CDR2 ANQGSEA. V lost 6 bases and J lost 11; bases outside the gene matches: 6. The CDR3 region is CSVATGQGYTF. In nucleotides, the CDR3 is TGCAGCGTGGCCACGGGACAGGGGTACACCTTC.

CDR3 DNA sequence: TGTGCCAGCAGCTTGTACGGGACAGGGGATGAAAAACTGTTTTTT. Translated, it gives CASSLYGTGDEKLFF. The chain has TRBV4-2 and TRBJ1-4, with 10 nucleotides matching TRBD1. V shed 5 bases and J 6 bases; nucleotides not matched to a gene: 6. The CDR3 runs 15 residues. In germline, CDR1 is LGHNA, CDR2 YNFKEQ.

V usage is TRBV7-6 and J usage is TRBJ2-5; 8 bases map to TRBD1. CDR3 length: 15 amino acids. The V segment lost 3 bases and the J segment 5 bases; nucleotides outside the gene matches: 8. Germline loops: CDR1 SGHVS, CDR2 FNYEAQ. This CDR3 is CASSFAGGPRETQYF. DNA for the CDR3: TGTGCCAGCAGCTTCGCAGGGGGCCCGCGGGAGACCCAGTACTTC.

The CDR3 sequence is CASSYRGSNYGYTF. The CDR3 DNA is TGTGCCAGCAGTTACCGCGGGAGTAACTATGGCTACACCTTC. The rearrangement links TRBV6-5 to TRBJ1-2, with unresolved D. Germline assignment: CDR1 MNHEY and CDR2 SVGAGI. The germline V and J ends were trimmed by 2 bases and 1 base, with 8 bases remaining between them. The CDR3 sequence is 14 residues long.

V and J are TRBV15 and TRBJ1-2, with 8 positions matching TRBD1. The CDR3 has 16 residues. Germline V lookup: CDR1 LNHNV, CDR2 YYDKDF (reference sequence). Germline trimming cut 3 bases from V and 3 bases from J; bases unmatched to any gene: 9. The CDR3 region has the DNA TGTGCCACCAGCAGTCTATTAACGGACAGGGACTATGGCTACACCTTC. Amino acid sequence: CATSSLLTDRDYGYTF.

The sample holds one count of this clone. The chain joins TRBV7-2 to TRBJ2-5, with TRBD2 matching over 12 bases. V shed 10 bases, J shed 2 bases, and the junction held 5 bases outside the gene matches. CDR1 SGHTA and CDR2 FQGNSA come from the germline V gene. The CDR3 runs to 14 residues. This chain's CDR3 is CATPGLAGQETQYF. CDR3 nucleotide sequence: TGTGCCACACCGGGACTAGCGGGTCAAGAGACCCAGTACTTC.

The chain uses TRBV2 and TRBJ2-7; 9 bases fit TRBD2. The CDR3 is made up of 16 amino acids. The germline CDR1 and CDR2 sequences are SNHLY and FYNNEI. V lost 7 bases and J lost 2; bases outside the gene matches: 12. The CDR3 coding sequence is TGTGCCAGCAACGGAGCTAGCGGGACTTTAACCTACGAGCAGTACTTC. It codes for CASNGASGTLTYEQYF.

The CDR3 reads CASSLDGQGNQPQHF. The CDR3 nucleotides are TGCGCCAGCAGCTTGGATGGTCAGGGTAATCAGCCCCAGCATTTT. The chain combines TRBV5-1 with TRBJ1-5; D possibly corresponds to TRBD1 (5 bases). Trimming took 0 bases from V and 4 from J, leaving 11 bases between them. CDR1 is SGHRS, CDR2 YFSETQ, per germline. The CDR3 has 15 residues.

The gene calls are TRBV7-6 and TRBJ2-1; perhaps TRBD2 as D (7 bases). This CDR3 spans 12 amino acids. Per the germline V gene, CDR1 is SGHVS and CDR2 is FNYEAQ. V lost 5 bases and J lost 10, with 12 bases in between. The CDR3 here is CASSPGGIEQFF. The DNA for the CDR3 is TGTGCCAGCAGCCCGGGGGGCATAGAGCAGTTCTTC.

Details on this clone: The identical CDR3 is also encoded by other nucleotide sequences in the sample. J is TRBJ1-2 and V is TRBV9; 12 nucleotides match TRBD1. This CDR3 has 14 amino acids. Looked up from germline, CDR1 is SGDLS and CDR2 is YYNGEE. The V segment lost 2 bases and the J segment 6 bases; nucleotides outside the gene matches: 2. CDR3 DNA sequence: TGTGCCAGCAGCGTCGGGACAGGGGGCCATGGCTACACCTTC. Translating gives CASSVGTGGHGYTF.

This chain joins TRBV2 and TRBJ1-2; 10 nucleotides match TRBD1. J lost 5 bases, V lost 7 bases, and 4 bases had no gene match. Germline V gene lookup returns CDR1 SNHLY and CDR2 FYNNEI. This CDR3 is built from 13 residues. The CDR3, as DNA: TGTGCCAGCAAGGACAGGGGGTCGTATGGCTACACCTTC. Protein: CASKDRGSYGYTF.

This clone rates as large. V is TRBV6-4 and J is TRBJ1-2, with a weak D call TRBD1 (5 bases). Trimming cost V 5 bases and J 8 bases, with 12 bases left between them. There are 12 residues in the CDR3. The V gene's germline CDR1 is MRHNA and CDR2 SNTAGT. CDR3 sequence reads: CASSQDTGGYTF. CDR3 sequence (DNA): TGTGCCAGCAGTCAGGACACGGGCGGCTACACCTTC.

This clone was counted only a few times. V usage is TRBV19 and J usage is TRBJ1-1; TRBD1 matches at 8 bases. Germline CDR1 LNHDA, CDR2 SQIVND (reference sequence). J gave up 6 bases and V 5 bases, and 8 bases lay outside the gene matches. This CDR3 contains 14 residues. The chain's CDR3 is CASSSQGANAEAFF. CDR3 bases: TGTGCCAGTAGTTCCCAGGGGGCTAACGCTGAAGCTTTCTTT. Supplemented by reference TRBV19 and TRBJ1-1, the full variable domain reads DGGITQSPKYLFRKEGQNVTLSCEQNLNHDAMYWYRQDPGQGLRLIYYSQIVNDFQKGDIAEGYSVSREKKESFPLTVTSAQKNPTAFYLCASSSQGANAEAFFGQGTRLTVV.

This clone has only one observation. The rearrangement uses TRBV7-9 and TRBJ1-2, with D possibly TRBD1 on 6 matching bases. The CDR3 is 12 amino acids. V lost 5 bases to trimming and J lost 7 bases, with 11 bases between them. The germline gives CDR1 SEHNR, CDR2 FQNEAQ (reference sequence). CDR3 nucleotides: TGTGCCAGCAGCAACAGGGAGGGTGGCTACACCTTC. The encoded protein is CASSNREGGYTF.

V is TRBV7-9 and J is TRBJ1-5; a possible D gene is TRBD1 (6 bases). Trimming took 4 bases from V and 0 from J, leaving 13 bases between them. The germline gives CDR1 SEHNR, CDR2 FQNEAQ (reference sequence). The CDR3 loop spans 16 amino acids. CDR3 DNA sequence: TGTGCCAGCAGCTCGGACAGATTTTATAGCAATCAGCCCCAGCATTTT. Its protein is CASSSDRFYSNQPQHF.

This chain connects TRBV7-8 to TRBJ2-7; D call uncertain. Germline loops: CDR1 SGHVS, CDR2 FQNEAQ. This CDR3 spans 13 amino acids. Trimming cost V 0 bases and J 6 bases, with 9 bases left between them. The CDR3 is CASSLASALEQYV. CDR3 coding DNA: TGTGCCAGCAGCTTAGCCAGCGCACTCGAGCAGTACGTC.

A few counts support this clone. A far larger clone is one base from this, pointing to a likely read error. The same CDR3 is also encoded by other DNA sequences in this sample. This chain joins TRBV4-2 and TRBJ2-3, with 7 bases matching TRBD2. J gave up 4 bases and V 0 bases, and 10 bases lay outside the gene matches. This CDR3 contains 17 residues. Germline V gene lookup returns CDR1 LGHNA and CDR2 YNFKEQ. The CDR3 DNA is TGTGCCAGCAGCCAAGAGAGGGGCGGGGGAGCCTCAGATACGCAGTATTTT. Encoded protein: CASSQERGGGASDTQYF.

Written as DNA, the CDR3 is TGTGCCAGCAGCCCTTCGGACTTAACCGAGACCCAGTACTTC. Its translation: CASSPSDLTETQYF. The genes are TRBV7-2 and TRBJ2-5; D perhaps matches TRBD2 (5 bases). This CDR3 region has 14 residues. V was trimmed by 5 bases and J by 5 bases, leaving 15 bases between them. The germline V gene encodes CDR1 SGHTA and CDR2 FQGNSA.

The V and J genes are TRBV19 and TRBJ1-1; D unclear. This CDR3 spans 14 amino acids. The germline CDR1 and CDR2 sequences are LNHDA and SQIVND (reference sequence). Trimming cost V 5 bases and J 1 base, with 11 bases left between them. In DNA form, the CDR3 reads TGTGCCAGTAGTTTTGCCGCAGGGAACACTGAAGCTTTCTTT. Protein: CASSFAAGNTEAFF. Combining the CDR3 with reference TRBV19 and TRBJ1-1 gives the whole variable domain DGGITQSPKYLFRKEGQNVTLSCEQNLNHDAMYWYRQDPGQGLRLIYYSQIVNDFQKGDIAEGYSVSREKKESFPLTVTSAQKNPTAFYLCASSFAAGNTEAFFGQGTRLTVV.